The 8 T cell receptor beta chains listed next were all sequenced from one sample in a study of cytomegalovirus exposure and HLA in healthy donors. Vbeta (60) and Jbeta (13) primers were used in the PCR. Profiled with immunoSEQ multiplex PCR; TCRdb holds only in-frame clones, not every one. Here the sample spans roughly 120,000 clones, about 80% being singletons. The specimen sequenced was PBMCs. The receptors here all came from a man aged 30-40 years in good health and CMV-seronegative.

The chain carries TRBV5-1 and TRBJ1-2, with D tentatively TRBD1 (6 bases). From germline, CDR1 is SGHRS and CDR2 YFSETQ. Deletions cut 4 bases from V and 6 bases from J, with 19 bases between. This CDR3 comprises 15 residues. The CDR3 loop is CASSPTLDSLDGYTF. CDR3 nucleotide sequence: TGCGCCAGCAGCCCGACGCTGGACAGCCTTGATGGCTACACCTTC.

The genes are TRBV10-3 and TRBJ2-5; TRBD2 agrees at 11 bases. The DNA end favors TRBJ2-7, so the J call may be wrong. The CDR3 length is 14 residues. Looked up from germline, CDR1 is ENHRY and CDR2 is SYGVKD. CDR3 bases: TGTGCCATCAGTACTAGCGGGAGCTCCTACGAGCAGTACTTC. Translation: CAISTSGSSYEQYF.

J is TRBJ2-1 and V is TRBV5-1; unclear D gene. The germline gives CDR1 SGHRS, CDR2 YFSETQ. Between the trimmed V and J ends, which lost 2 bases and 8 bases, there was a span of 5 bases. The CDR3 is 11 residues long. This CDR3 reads CASSFSDEQFF. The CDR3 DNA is TGCGCCAGCAGCTTCAGTGATGAGCAGTTCTTC.

DNA of the CDR3: TGTGCCAGCAGCCGGACAGGCCGCTATGGCTACACCTTC. Translation gives CASSRTGRYGYTF. V gene TRBV11-3 combines with J gene TRBJ1-2; 7 bases agree with TRBD1. This CDR3 region has 13 residues. CDR1 SGHNT and CDR2 YENEEA come from the germline V gene. Losses at the gene ends were 5 bases for V and 4 bases for J; bases not matched to a gene: 4.

The CDR3 DNA is TGTGCCAGCAGCTCCCATGGGGGCACTAGCGGGAGCACAGATACGCAGTATTTT. Amino acids: CASSSHGGTSGSTDTQYF. The rearrangement links TRBV4-2 to TRBJ2-3, with 9 bases lining up with TRBD2. Germline values: CDR1 LGHNA, CDR2 YNFKEQ. Trimming took 5 bases from V and 0 from J; bases not matched to a gene: 12. This CDR3 has 18 residues.

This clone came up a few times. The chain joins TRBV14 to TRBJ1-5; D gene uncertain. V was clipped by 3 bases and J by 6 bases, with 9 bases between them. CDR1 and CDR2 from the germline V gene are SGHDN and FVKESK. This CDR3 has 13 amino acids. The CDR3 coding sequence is TGTGCCAGCAGCCAGGCGGGTAGTCAGCCCCAGCATTTT. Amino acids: CASSQAGSQPQHF.

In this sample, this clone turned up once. The chain's CDR3 is CASSLSGRNYNEQFF. In DNA form, the CDR3 reads TGTGCCAGCAGCTTAAGTGGCAGGAACTACAATGAGCAGTTCTTC. The V call is TRBV7-3, the J call TRBJ2-1, with no clear D. V dropped 1 base and J dropped 3 bases, with 10 bases sitting between them. CDR1 is SGHTA and CDR2 is FQGTGA in the germline V gene. CDR3 length: 15 amino acids.

CDR3 in amino acids: CAWRIGQGGHYEQYF. The CDR3 bases are TGTGCCTGGAGGATTGGGCAGGGGGGTCATTACGAGCAGTACTTC. The rearrangement uses TRBV30 and TRBJ2-7; D is possibly TRBD1 (7 bases). Per germline, CDR1 GTSNPN and CDR2 SVGIG (reference sequence). Trimming removed 3 bases from V and 4 bases from J, with 19 bases in between. This CDR3 contains 15 residues.